A selection of T cell receptor beta chains follows, all from one sample in a study of early T cells in non-severe SARS-CoV-2 infection. TCRdb re-called the 5' RACE reads through MiXCR, storing one row per CDR3 protein. This sample yields approximately 70,000 distinct CDR3 sequences, of which less than 15% are seen a single time; 4% to 5.5% belongs to the top ten. Material for sequencing was whole blood. Receptor source: an adult who was a healthcare worker with PCR-confirmed SARS-CoV-2 infection or an uninfected control (not recorded which). CDR3s include the opening cysteine and the closing phenylalanine or tryptophan. The D gene is left open where the match is weak. Rows may omit the clone size; those that give it use once, few, many or a size class.

V gene	J gene	clone size	D gene	CDR3 protein	CDR3 DNA
TRBV7-9	TRBJ1-2	few	.	CASSFRDGYGYTF	TGTGCCAGCAGCTTCAGAGACGGTTATGGCTACACCTTC
TRBV7-9	TRBJ1-4	.	.	CASSPPGRANEKLFF	TGTGCCAGCAGCCCCCCGGGACGGGCTAATGAAAAACTGTTTTTT
TRBV2	TRBJ1-1	.	.	CASSEWAGDTEAFF	TGTGCCAGCAGTGAATGGGCGGGGGACACTGAAGCTTTCTTT
TRBV9	TRBJ2-3	.	.	CASTDRDPIAGTDTQYF	TGTGCCAGCACCGACAGGGACCCGATTGCGGGAACAGATACGCAGTATTTT
TRBV12-3/TRBV12-4	TRBJ1-5	many	TRBD1	CASKGGTGGYGNQPQHF	TGTGCCAGCAAAGGGGGGACAGGGGGCTATGGCAATCAGCCCCAGCATTTT
TRBV12-5	TRBJ2-3	.	.	CASGLVPRSGGHVLSTDTQYF	TGTGCTAGTGGTTTGGTACCCCGTTCCGGGGGACACGTACTTAGCACAGATACGCAGTATTTT
TRBV4-1	TRBJ1-2	.	.	CASSLRQAQAYGYTF	TGCGCCAGCAGCCTGCGGCAGGCTCAGGCCTATGGCTACACCTTC
TRBV4-1	TRBJ2-7	many	.	CASSQEGGGRTYEQYF	TGCGCCAGCAGCCAAGAAGGAGGGGGCAGAACCTACGAGCAGTACTTC
TRBV11-2	TRBJ2-6	.	.	CASSSTQTGSSGANVLTF	TGTGCCAGCAGTTCGACGCAGACGGGGAGCTCTGGGGCCAACGTCCTGACTTTC
TRBV12-3/TRBV12-4	TRBJ2-7	.	.	CASSLNVKTYEQYF	TGTGCCAGCAGTTTAAACGTCAAGACGTACGAGCAGTACTTC
TRBV29-1	TRBJ1-2	.	.	CSVREEVRPGYTF	TGCAGCGTCCGAGAGGAGGTCAGGCCCGGCTACACCTTC
TRBV5-1	TRBJ2-3	.	.	CASSLLASVTSTDTQYF	TGCGCCAGCAGCTTGTTGGCTAGCGTAACTAGCACAGATACGCAGTATTTT
TRBV14	TRBJ2-1	.	TRBD2	CASSQDKLAGGNEQFF	TGTGCCAGCAGCCAAGATAAACTAGCGGGGGGCAATGAGCAGTTCTTC
TRBV20-1	TRBJ2-5	once	TRBD2	CSATGLDEETQYF	TGCAGTGCTACCGGACTAGATGAAGAGACCCAGTACTTC
TRBV7-7	TRBJ2-5	many	TRBD1	CASSSGQTLQETQYF	TGTGCTAGCAGCTCGGGACAGACTCTACAAGAGACCCAGTACTTC
TRBV27	TRBJ2-7	many	.	CASSRTSSNYEQYF	TGTGCCAGCAGCCGCACCTCTTCCAACTACGAGCAGTACTTC
TRBV7-8	TRBJ2-5	many	.	CASKGGGETQYF	TGTGCCAGCAAGGGCGGCGGGGAGACCCAGTACTTC
TRBV6-5	TRBJ2-3	many	.	CASSRGREPPTFTDTQYF	TGTGCCAGCAGTAGGGGGAGGGAGCCCCCGACATTCACAGATACGCAGTATTTT
TRBV27	TRBJ1-2	.	TRBD1	CASSPRQGAIGGYTF	TGTGCCAGCAGTCCAAGACAGGGGGCGATCGGCGGCTACACCTTC
TRBV19	TRBJ2-2	.	TRBD2	CASSTGLAGGLTTGELFF	TGTGCCAGTAGTACTGGGCTAGCGGGAGGACTAACGACCGGGGAGCTGTTTTTT
TRBV25-1	TRBJ2-7	.	.	CASSDHIEQYF	TGTGCCAGCAGTGACCACATTGAGCAGTACTTC
TRBV6-2/TRBV6-3	TRBJ2-3	many	.	CASSYFRLLSTDTQYF	TGTGCCAGCAGTTACTTCAGACTACTTAGCACAGATACGCAGTATTTT
TRBV5-1	TRBJ1-1	.	.	CASSFDRYTEAFF	TGCGCCAGCAGCTTTGACAGATACACTGAAGCTTTCTTT
TRBV7-6	TRBJ2-1	.	.	CASSSSAEQFF	TGTGCCAGCAGCTCATCGGCGGAGCAGTTCTTC
TRBV5-5	TRBJ2-3	once	TRBD2	CASSSPARDYTDTQYF	TGTGCCAGCAGCTCCCCGGCCCGGGACTACACAGATACGCAGTATTTT
TRBV29-1	TRBJ2-5	few	.	CSARDWVGETQYF	TGCAGCGCACGTGATTGGGTCGGAGAGACCCAGTACTTC
TRBV7-2	TRBJ2-3	many	.	CASSQTTAGQYF	TGTGCCAGCAGCCAGACCACCGCGGGGCAGTATTTT
TRBV2	TRBJ2-5	.	.	CASSSPGRWAGETQYF	TGTGCCAGCAGCTCTCCGGGACGGTGGGCCGGTGAGACCCAGTACTTC
TRBV7-2	TRBJ2-1	.	.	CASSLTEVGPPYNEQFF	TGTGCCAGCAGCTTAACCGAAGTGGGTCCTCCCTACAATGAGCAGTTCTTC
TRBV12-3/TRBV12-4	TRBJ2-7	many	.	CASSLTVYEQYF	TGTGCCAGCAGTTTGACAGTCTACGAGCAGTACTTC
TRBV3-1	TRBJ2-2	many	TRBD2	CASSQVGLAGNTGELFF	TGTGCCAGCAGCCAAGTTGGGCTAGCGGGGAACACCGGGGAGCTGTTTTTT
TRBV20-1	TRBJ1-5	.	.	CSARGTGEGGQPQHF	TGCAGTGCTAGAGGAACCGGGGAGGGAGGACAGCCCCAGCATTTT
TRBV30	TRBJ2-4	.	.	CAWSDLNIQYF	TGTGCCTGGTCGGACCTAAACATTCAGTACTTC
TRBV9	TRBJ1-3	many	.	CASSVKGTTGNTIYF	TGTGCCAGCAGCGTAAAGGGAACAACTGGAAACACCATATATTTT
TRBV7-9	TRBJ2-5	medium-sized	.	CASSLGQSLQETQYF	TGTGCCAGCAGCTTAGGGCAGAGCCTCCAAGAGACCCAGTACTTC
TRBV20-1	TRBJ2-1	.	TRBD2	CSARTRGTSGGNEQFF	TGCAGTGCTAGAACAAGAGGGACTAGCGGAGGCAATGAGCAGTTCTTC
TRBV7-9	TRBJ2-7	few	.	CASSSGPYEQYF	TGTGCCAGCAGCTCCGGGCCCTACGAGCAGTACTTC
TRBV29-1	TRBJ2-1	many	.	CSVHGDFPSYNEQFF	TGCAGCGTTCATGGGGATTTCCCCTCCTACAATGAGCAGTTCTTC
TRBV7-8	TRBJ2-1	.	TRBD2	CASSRGLAGNEQFF	TGTGCCAGCAGCCGCGGACTAGCGGGGAATGAGCAGTTCTTC
TRBV29-1	TRBJ2-1	few	.	CSVEGRSEQFF	TGCAGCGTTGAAGGGCGGAGTGAGCAGTTCTTC
TRBV20-1	TRBJ2-1	.	TRBD2	CSAMRTSGRALRFF	TGCAGTGCTATGAGGACTAGCGGGAGGGCACTGAGGTTCTTC
TRBV12-3/TRBV12-4	TRBJ2-7	many	.	CASSFAQTYEQYF	TGTGCCAGCAGTTTTGCGCAGACCTACGAGCAGTACTTC
TRBV7-2	TRBJ1-5	.	.	CASSLVLGYQPQHF	TGTGCCAGCAGCTTAGTTTTAGGGTATCAGCCCCAGCATTTT
TRBV6-5	TRBJ2-1	many	.	CASNFFNEQFF	TGTGCCAGCAACTTCTTCAATGAGCAGTTCTTC
TRBV29-1	TRBJ2-1	.	.	CSVGLVFGDEQFF	TGCAGCGTTGGACTAGTCTTCGGGGATGAGCAGTTCTTC
TRBV4-1	TRBJ2-1	many	.	CASSHGQESGWNEQFF	TGCGCCAGCAGCCACGGGCAGGAGTCGGGTTGGAATGAGCAGTTCTTC
TRBV7-2	TRBJ2-5	few	TRBD2	CASSRGGASETQYF	TGTGCCAGCAGCCGCGGGGGGGCCTCCGAGACCCAGTACTTC
TRBV5-4	TRBJ2-7	.	.	CASSLNYEQYF	TGTGCCAGCAGCTTGAATTACGAGCAGTACTTC
TRBV6-4	TRBJ2-1	few	.	CASSFVAERGEQFF	TGTGCCAGCAGTTTCGTAGCGGAGAGGGGTGAGCAGTTCTTC
TRBV11-3	TRBJ1-1	many	.	CASTERLANTEAFF	TGTGCCAGCACCGAGAGGTTGGCCAACACTGAAGCTTTCTTT
TRBV6-6	TRBJ2-3	.	TRBD2	CASSPGGSSRDTQYF	TGTGCCAGCAGCCCCGGCGGGAGTAGCCGAGATACGCAGTATTTT
TRBV20-1	TRBJ2-7	.	TRBD2	CSARQGTSGTAYEQYF	TGCAGTGCTCGCCAAGGGACTAGCGGGACGGCCTACGAGCAGTACTTC
TRBV5-6	TRBJ1-4	many	.	CASSYNEKLFF	TGTGCCAGCAGCTATAATGAAAAACTGTTTTTT
TRBV19	TRBJ2-7	many	TRBD1	CASSIGPGQGYEQYF	TGTGCCAGTAGTATAGGCCCGGGACAGGGCTACGAGCAGTACTTC
TRBV12-3/TRBV12-4	TRBJ2-2	few	.	CASSPQTGSNTGELFF	TGTGCCAGCAGCCCTCAGACTGGCTCGAACACCGGGGAGCTGTTTTTT